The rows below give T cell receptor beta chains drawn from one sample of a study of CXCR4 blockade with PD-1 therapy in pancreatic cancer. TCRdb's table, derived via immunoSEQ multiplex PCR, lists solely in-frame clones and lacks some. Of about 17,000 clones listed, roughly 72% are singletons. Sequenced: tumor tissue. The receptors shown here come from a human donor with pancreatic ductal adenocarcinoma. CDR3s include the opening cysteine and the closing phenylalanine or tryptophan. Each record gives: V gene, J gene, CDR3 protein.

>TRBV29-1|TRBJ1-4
CSVDGTTGEKLFF
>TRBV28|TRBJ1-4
CASSPPLGSANEKLFF
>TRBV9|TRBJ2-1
CASSVGVGALYNEQFF
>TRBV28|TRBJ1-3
CASSLGRGSGNTIYF
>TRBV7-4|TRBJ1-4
CASSLQGDEKLFF
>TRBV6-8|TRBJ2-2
CASSYSLADTGELFF
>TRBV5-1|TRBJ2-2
CASILFGRNTGELFF
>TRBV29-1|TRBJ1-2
CSVEAANYGYTF
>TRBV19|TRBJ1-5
CASSPGTAQPQHF
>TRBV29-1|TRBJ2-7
CSVEDRGRPGGEQYF
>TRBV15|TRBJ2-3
CATSPPGPYTDTQYF